These T cell receptor beta chains were read from a single sample in a study of blood T cell repertoires in COVID-19. Measured with immunoSEQ multiplex PCR; TCRdb has only the in-frame clones, and not every one. Of about 320,000 clones listed, approximately 90% are singletons. The sequencing input was PBMCs or T cells enriched from blood (not recorded which). The receptors shown here come from a woman younger than 30 who had recovered from COVID-19. CDR3s include the opening cysteine and the closing phenylalanine or tryptophan. A D gene is named only where the DNA matches it firmly. Size values are once, few and many counts, or a class for expanded clones, and some rows have none.

few | 14 | TRBJ2-1 | TRBV25-1 | . | CASRPSGSGNEQFF | TGTGCCAGCAGACCCAGTGGTAGCGGCAATGAGCAGTTCTTC
. | 13 | TRBJ1-5 | TRBV2 | . | CASSVESAGPQHF | TGTGCCAGCAGTGTGGAATCGGCGGGGCCCCAGCATTTT
. | 14 | TRBJ1-1 | TRBV5-8 | . | CASSRVTPGPEAFF | TGTGCCAGCAGCCGCGTAACTCCAGGGCCAGAAGCTTTCTTT
. | 14 | TRBJ1-2 | TRBV7-5 | . | CARSFPDRGYGYTF | TGTGCCAGAAGCTTTCCGGACAGGGGCTATGGCTACACCTTC
. | 13 | TRBJ1-1 | TRBV12-3/TRBV12-4 | . | CASSLARNTEAFF | TGTGCCAGCAGTTTAGCGAGGAACACTGAAGCTTTCTTT
. | 13 | TRBJ1-1 | TRBV18 | TRBD1 | CASSRDRVTEAFF | TGTGCCAGCTCCCGGGACAGGGTTACTGAAGCTTTCTTT
once | 19 | TRBJ2-7 | TRBV28 | . | CASSLFLWGDVEDAYEQYF | TGTGCCAGCAGTTTATTTCTTTGGGGGGATGTGGAGGATGCCTACGAGCAGTACTTC
. | 15 | TRBJ1-2 | TRBV6-1 | . | CASSEQGSPNYGYTF | TGTGCCAGCAGTGAACAGGGCAGTCCCAACTATGGCTACACCTTC
. | 18 | TRBJ2-1 | TRBV5-3 | TRBD1 | CARSSDRPTKFSYNEQFF | TGTGCCAGAAGCTCGGACAGGCCTACCAAATTCTCCTACAATGAGCAGTTCTTC
. | 16 | TRBJ2-7 | TRBV6-5 | TRBD1 | CASSCTPDRDLHEQYF | TGTGCCAGCAGTTGTACCCCGGACAGGGATCTCCACGAGCAGTACTTC
. | 15 | TRBJ1-2 | TRBV6-5 | . | CASIKRGRDVGGYTF | TGTGCCAGCATCAAAAGGGGGAGGGATGTGGGAGGCTACACCTTC
. | 17 | TRBJ2-1 | TRBV5-1 | TRBD2 | CASSLDTGGLAGDEQFF | TGCGCCAGCAGCTTGGACACCGGAGGACTAGCGGGGGATGAGCAGTTCTTC
. | 15 | TRBJ1-1 | TRBV9 | . | CASSPGDRSAAEAFF | TGTGCCAGCAGCCCGGGGGACCGTTCGGCTGCTGAAGCTTTCTTT
. | 13 | TRBJ2-5 | TRBV30 | . | CAWSVHQGETQYF | TGTGCCTGGAGTGTACACCAGGGAGAGACCCAGTACTTC
. | 16 | TRBJ1-5 | TRBV28 | TRBD1 | CASRIPFQGGGQPQHF | TGTGCCAGCCGGATCCCATTCCAGGGGGGAGGTCAGCCCCAGCATTTT
. | 13 | TRBJ1-1 | TRBV5-1 | TRBD1 | CASSSGQSPEAFF | TGCGCCAGCAGCTCGGGACAGAGCCCTGAAGCTTTCTTT
. | 15 | TRBJ1-4 | TRBV3-1/TRBV3-2 | TRBD1 | CASSRTTGVREKLFF | TGTGCCAGCAGCCGAACAACAGGGGTGAGGGAAAAACTGTTTTTT
. | 15 | TRBJ2-7 | TRBV18 | . | CASSPPGGAGYEQYF | TGTGCCAGCTCACCTCCCGGCGGGGCCGGCTACGAGCAGTACTTC
. | 13 | TRBJ2-1 | TRBV5-4 | . | CASSPQGGNEQFF | TGTGCCAGCAGCCCGCAAGGGGGTAATGAGCAGTTCTTC
. | 15 | TRBJ2-7 | TRBV9 | . | CASSVGSGEPYEQYF | TGTGCCAGCAGCGTAGGATCGGGAGAGCCCTACGAGCAGTACTTC
. | 11 | TRBJ1-1 | TRBV11-2 | . | CATTRGTEAFF | TGTGCCACCACCCGGGGCACTGAAGCTTTCTTT
. | 12 | TRBJ1-1 | TRBV12-3/TRBV12-4 | TRBD1 | CASSLRGPEAFF | TGTGCCAGCAGTCTAAGGGGGCCTGAAGCTTTCTTT
. | 15 | TRBJ2-2 | TRBV9 | . | CASSVGLSNTGELFF | TGTGCCAGCAGCGTAGGACTATCGAACACCGGGGAGCTGTTTTTT
. | 14 | TRBJ1-1 | TRBV12-5 | TRBD1 | CASGLLTLDRGAFF | TGTGCTAGTGGTTTGTTAACCCTGGACAGGGGAGCTTTCTTT
. | 13 | TRBJ1-5 | TRBV19 | TRBD1 | CASRDRGLEPQHF | TGTGCCAGTAGGGACAGGGGCTTGGAGCCCCAGCATTTT
. | 14 | TRBJ2-1 | TRBV9 | . | CASSVVGGADEQFF | TGTGCCAGCAGCGTAGTAGGGGGGGCGGATGAGCAGTTCTTC
. | 14 | TRBJ1-6 | TRBV2 | . | CASRDRQYNSPLHF | TGTGCCAGCAGGGACCGACAGTATAATTCACCCCTCCACTTT
. | 15 | TRBJ1-5 | TRBV6-5 | . | CASSRADNSNQPQHF | TGTGCCAGCAGCAGGGCAGACAATAGCAATCAGCCCCAGCATTTT
. | 15 | TRBJ2-7 | TRBV6-1 | . | CASSEAGGSIHEQYF | TGTGCCAGCAGTGAAGCTGGAGGGAGTATACACGAGCAGTACTTC
few | 17 | TRBJ2-6 | TRBV3-1/TRBV3-2 | . | CASSHPGAYSGANVLTF | TGTGCCAGCAGCCATCCAGGGGCCTACTCTGGGGCCAACGTCCTGACTTTC
. | 16 | TRBJ1-4 | TRBV15 | TRBD1 | CATSRGQVGNNEKLFF | TGTGCCACCAGTCGCGGACAGGTTGGGAATAATGAAAAACTGTTTTTT
. | 13 | TRBJ1-1 | TRBV5-1 | . | CASNLGGMAEAFF | TGCGCCAGCAACCTGGGAGGTATGGCTGAAGCTTTCTTT
. | 13 | TRBJ1-2 | TRBV30 | . | CAWSKLTATGYTF | TGTGCCTGGAGTAAGCTGACAGCAACTGGCTACACCTTC
. | 13 | TRBJ1-1 | TRBV2 | . | CASSKQGTTEAFF | TGTGCCAGCAGTAAGCAGGGGACCACTGAAGCTTTCTTT
once | 14 | TRBJ2-7 | TRBV27 | TRBD2 | CASSFRGDFYEQYF | TGTGCCAGCAGTTTCCGGGGGGACTTCTACGAGCAGTACTTC
. | 14 | TRBJ1-6 | TRBV5-1 | TRBD1 | CASSLGQGDLPLHF | TGCGCCAGCAGCCTGGGACAGGGGGATCTACCCCTCCACTTT
. | 15 | TRBJ1-5 | TRBV19 | . | CASSIWGSSNQPQHF | TGTGCCAGTAGTATTTGGGGCTCGAGCAATCAGCCCCAGCATTTT
. | 15 | TRBJ1-1 | TRBV28 | TRBD1 | CASSEWTGGERVAFF | TGTGCCAGCAGTGAATGGACAGGGGGTGAACGCGTAGCTTTCTTT
. | 14 | TRBJ2-5 | TRBV27 | . | CASSLGGTEETQYF | TGTGCCAGCAGTTTAGGCGGGACAGAAGAGACCCAGTACTTC
. | 15 | TRBJ2-1 | TRBV7-8 | TRBD2 | CASSLALPAGADQFF | TGTGCCAGCAGCTTAGCGCTTCCAGCGGGGGCTGATCAGTTCTTC
few | 14 | TRBJ1-1 | TRBV7-2 | TRBD1 | CASSPTGGNTEAFF | TGTGCCAGCAGCCCGACAGGGGGCAACACTGAAGCTTTCTTT
. | 15 | TRBJ1-1 | TRBV5-6 | . | CASSSTGSLRPEAFF | TGTGCCAGCAGCTCTACCGGGAGCCTGAGGCCTGAAGCTTTCTTT
. | 15 | TRBJ1-5 | TRBV2 | TRBD1 | CASRKTGGAGQPQHF | TGTGCCAGCAGAAAAACAGGGGGCGCAGGGCAGCCCCAGCATTTT
few | 15 | TRBJ1-1 | TRBV11-2 | TRBD1 | CASSTHRGVGTEAFF | TGTGCCAGCAGCACTCACAGGGGGGTTGGCACTGAAGCTTTCTTT
. | 13 | TRBJ1-6 | TRBV27 | . | CASSLFQNSPLHF | TGTGCCAGCAGTTTATTTCAGAATTCACCCCTCCACTTT
few | 17 | TRBJ1-1 | TRBV14 | . | CASSQSGGPGWNTEAFF | TGTGCCAGCAGCCAATCAGGTGGTCCCGGTTGGAACACTGAAGCTTTCTTT
. | 16 | TRBJ2-5 | TRBV28 | TRBD2 | CASSASLAGGQETQYF | TGTGCCAGCAGTGCCTCACTAGCGGGGGGCCAAGAGACCCAGTACTTC